This TCR beta chain was captured by sequencing in a study of cytotoxic CD8 clonotypes in ibrutinib-treated CLL. On the study more broadly: Following treatment for a median about 12 months, range 6 to 36, response samples were then taken.

CDR3 length equals 15 residues. The V end lost 0 bases, the J end lost 5 bases, and 9 bases lay between the germline ends. CDR1 is SGHRS and CDR2 is YFSETQ in the germline V gene. Sequencing used immunoSEQ multiplex PCR; TCRdb keeps in-frame clones, though not all of them. The table lists roughly 76,000 clones, 70% to 90% of them singletons. Concerning this clone itself: The antigen is unknown.

General study points: Baseline clonality, higher than in age-matched healthy donors, tracked circulating CD8+ T-cell counts. There were few public clonotypes, and on treatment they contracted or stayed stable.

The material sequenced was PBMCs, taken at disease progression, from a patient treated with ibrutinib. This sequence joins TRBV5-1 and TRBJ2-6; D ambiguous. The sequence came from a human donor with chronic lymphocytic leukemia. CDR3 in DNA: TGCGCCAGCAGCTTGGCCATCCGAAGGGCCAACGTCCTGACTTTC. Protein sequence: CASSLAIRRANVLTF.